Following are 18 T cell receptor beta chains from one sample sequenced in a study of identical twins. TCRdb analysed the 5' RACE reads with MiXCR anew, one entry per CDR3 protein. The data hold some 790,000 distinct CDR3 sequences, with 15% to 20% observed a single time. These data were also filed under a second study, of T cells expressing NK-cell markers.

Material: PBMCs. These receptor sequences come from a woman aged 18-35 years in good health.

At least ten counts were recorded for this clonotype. CDR3 coding DNA: TGCAGTGCTAGAACCAGAAAGGGAGCTAGCGGGAGGGATGAGCAGTTCTTC. It translates to CSARTRKGASGRDEQFF. This chain connects TRBV20-1 to TRBJ2-1, with 12 bases lining up with TRBD2. This CDR3 contains 17 residues. The J segment lost 8 bases and the V segment lost 2 bases, leaving 13 bases of the junction unmatched. The germline CDR1 and CDR2 sequences are DFQATT and SNEGSKA (reference sequence).

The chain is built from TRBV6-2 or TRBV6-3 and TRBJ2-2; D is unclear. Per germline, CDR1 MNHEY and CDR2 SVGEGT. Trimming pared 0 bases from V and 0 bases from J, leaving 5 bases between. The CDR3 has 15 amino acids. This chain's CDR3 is CASSYSAANTGELFF. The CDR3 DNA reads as TGTGCCAGCAGTTACTCGGCAGCGAACACCGGGGAGCTGTTTTTT.

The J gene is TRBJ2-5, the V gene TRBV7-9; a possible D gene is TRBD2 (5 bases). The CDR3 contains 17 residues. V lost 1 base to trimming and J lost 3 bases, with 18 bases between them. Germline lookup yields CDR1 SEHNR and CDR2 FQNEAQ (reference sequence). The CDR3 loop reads CASSLGRLLAGEETQYF. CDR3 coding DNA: TGTGCCAGCAGCTTAGGGAGGCTGCTAGCCGGGGAAGAGACCCAGTACTTC.

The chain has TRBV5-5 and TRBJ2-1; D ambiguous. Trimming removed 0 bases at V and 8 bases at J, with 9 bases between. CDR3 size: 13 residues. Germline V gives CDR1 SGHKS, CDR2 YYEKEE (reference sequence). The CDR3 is CASSLEPGDEQFF. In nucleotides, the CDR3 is TGTGCCAGCAGCTTGGAGCCGGGTGATGAGCAGTTCTTC.

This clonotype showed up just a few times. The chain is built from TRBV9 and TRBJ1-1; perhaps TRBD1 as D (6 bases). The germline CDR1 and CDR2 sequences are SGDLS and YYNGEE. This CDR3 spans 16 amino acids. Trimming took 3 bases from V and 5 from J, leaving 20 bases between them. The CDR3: CASSAHRAMAGTEAFF. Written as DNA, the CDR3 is TGTGCCAGCAGCGCACACAGGGCGATGGCAGGGACTGAAGCTTTCTTT. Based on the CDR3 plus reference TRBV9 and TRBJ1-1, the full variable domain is DSGVTQTPKHLITATGQRVTLRCSPRSGDLSVYWYQQSLDQGLQFLIQYYNGEERAKGNILERFSAQQFPDLHSELNLSSLELGDSALYFCASSAHRAMAGTEAFFGQGTRLTVV.

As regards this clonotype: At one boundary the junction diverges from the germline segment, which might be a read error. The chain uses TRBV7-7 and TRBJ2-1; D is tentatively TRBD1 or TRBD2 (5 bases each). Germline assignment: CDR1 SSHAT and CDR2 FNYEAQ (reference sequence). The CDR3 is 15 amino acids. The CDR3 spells CASSSGPADYNEQFF. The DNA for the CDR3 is TGTGCTAGCAGCTCGGGACCAGCGGATTACAATGAGCAGTTCTTC.

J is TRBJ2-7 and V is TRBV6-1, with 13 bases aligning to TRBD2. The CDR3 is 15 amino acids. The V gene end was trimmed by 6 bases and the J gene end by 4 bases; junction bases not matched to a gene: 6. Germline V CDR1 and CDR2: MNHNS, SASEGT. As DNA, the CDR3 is TGTGCCAGCAGGCTCGGGACTAGCGGGGTGTACGAGCAGTACTTC. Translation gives CASRLGTSGVYEQYF.

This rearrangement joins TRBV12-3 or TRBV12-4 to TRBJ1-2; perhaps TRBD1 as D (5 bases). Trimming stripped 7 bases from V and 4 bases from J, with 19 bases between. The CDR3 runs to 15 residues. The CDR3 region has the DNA TGTGCCAGCACTACGTGGGGCCTTCGGGGCTATGGCTACACCTTC. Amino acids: CASTTWGLRGYGYTF.

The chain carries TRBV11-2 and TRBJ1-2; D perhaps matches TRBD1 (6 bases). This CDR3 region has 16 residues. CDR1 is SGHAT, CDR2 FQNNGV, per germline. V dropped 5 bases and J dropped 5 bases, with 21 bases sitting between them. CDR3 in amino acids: CASSPTTGPVLYGYTF. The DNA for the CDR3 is TGTGCCAGCAGCCCGACGACAGGTCCCGTTCTTTATGGCTACACCTTC. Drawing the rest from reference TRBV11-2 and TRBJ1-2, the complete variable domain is EAGVAQSPRYKIIEKRQSVAFWCNPISGHATLYWYQQILGQGPKLLIQFQNNGVVDDSQLPKDRFSAERLKGVDSTLKIQPAKLEDSAVYLCASSPTTGPVLYGYTFGSGTRLTVV.

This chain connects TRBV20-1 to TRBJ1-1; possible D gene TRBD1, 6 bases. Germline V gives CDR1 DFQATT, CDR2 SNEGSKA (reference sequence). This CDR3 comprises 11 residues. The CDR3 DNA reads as TGCAGCGGGGGCAGGAACACTGAAGCTTTCTTT. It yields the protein CSGGRNTEAFF.

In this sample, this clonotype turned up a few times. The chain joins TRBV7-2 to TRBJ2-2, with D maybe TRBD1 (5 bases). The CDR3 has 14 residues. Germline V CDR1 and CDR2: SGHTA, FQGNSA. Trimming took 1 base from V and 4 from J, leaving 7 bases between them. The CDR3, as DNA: TGTGCCAGCAGCTTAGAGGGGTTCACCGGGGAGCTGTTTTTT. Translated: CASSLEGFTGELFF.

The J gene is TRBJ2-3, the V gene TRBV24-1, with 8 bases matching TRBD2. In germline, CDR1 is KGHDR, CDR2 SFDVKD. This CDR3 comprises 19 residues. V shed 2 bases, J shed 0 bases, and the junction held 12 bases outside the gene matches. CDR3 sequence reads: CATSDSDPTGGASTDTQYF. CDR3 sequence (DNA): TGTGCCACCAGTGATTCCGACCCTACGGGAGGGGCTAGCACAGATACGCAGTATTTT.

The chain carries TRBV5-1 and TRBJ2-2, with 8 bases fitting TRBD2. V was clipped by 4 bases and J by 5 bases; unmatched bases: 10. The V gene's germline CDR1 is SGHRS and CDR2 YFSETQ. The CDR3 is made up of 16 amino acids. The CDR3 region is CASSPVSGSRTGELFF. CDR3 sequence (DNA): TGCGCCAGCAGCCCTGTCAGCGGGAGTCGAACCGGGGAGCTGTTTTTT.

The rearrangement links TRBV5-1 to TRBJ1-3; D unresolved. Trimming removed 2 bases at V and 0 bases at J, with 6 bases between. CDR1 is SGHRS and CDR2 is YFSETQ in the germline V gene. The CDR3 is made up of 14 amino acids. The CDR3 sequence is CASSFLGSGNTIYF. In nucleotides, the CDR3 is TGCGCCAGCAGCTTCTTAGGCTCTGGAAACACCATATATTTT.

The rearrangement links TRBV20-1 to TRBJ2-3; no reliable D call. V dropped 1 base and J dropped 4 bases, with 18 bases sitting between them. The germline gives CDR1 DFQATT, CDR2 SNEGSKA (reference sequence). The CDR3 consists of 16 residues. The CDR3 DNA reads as TGCAGTGCTAGAGCCCTAGGGATCGGCATCGCAGATACGCAGTATTTT. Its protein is CSARALGIGIADTQYF.

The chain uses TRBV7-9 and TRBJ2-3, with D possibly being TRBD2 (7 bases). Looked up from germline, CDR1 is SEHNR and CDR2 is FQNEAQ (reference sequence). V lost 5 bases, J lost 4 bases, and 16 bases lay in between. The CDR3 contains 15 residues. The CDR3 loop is CASSATGRGPDTQYF. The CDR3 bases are TGTGCCAGCAGCGCCACAGGGCGGGGGCCAGATACGCAGTATTTT.

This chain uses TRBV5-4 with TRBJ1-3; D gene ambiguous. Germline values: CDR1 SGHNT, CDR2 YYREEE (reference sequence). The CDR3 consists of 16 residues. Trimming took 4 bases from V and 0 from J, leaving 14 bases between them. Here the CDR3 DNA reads TGTGCCAGCAGCACGGGCCGACGGAGCTCTGGAAACACCATATATTTT. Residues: CASSTGRRSSGNTIYF.

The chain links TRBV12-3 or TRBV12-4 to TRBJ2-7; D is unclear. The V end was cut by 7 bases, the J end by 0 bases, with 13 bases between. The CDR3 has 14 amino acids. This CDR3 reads CASTRWAGSYEQYF. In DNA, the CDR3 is TGTGCCAGCACCCGGTGGGCAGGCTCCTACGAGCAGTACTTC.